This T cell receptor (beta chain) stems from a study of blood T cell repertoires in COVID-19. Study background: COVID-19 samples, acute and convalescent, were from the United States, Italy and Spain.

The CDR3 length is 13 residues. V lost 6 bases and J 5 bases, leaving 12 bases between the germline ends. Germline V lookup: CDR1 SGHRS, CDR2 YFSETQ. Assay used: immunoSEQ multiplex PCR; TCRdb lists only in-frame clones, some missing. The sample contains around 250,000 clones, around nine tenths of which appear only once. The sequencing input was peripheral blood. The receptor was derived from a man in his forties or fifties with active or convalescent COVID-19. J is TRBJ2-1 and V is TRBV5-1; D call uncertain. The CDR3 DNA follows: TGCGCCAGCAACGACAATCCCAACAATGAGCAGTTCTTC. Translating gives CASNDNPNNEQFF.